A selection of T cell receptor beta chains follows, all from one sample in a study of a mutant IDH1 vaccine in newly diagnosed glioma. Their antigen targets remain unknown. Assay used: immunoSEQ multiplex PCR; TCRdb lists only in-frame clones, some missing. Of roughly 40,000 clones listed, approximately 80% are singletons. This sample comprised PBMCs, obtained from a glioma patient whose treatment included an IDH1 peptide vaccine. All receptors derive from a woman aged 45 to 65 with glioma. Each CDR3 is given with its conserved first and last residue. Fields, in order: D gene, J gene, V gene, CDR3 DNA, CDR3 protein. The D gene is left open where the match is weak.

TRBD1,TRBJ1-2,TRBV19,TGTGCCAGTAGTATAGTGCGACAGGGCGCGACTAACTATGGCTACACCTTC,CASSIVRQGATNYGYTF
TRBD2,TRBJ2-1,TRBV29-1,TGCAGCGTTTCGCGGGGGAGCGACTACAATGAGCAGTTCTTC,CSVSRGSDYNEQFF
.,TRBJ1-6,TRBV18,TGTGCCAGCTCACCCGCGGATGTGGGCAGTTCGGCCCTCCACTTT,CASSPADVGSSALHF
TRBD1,TRBJ2-2,TRBV9,TGTGCCAGCAGCCCTCGCCGGGACAGTTACACCGGGGAGCTGTTTTTT,CASSPRRDSYTGELFF
.,TRBJ2-7,TRBV15,TGTGCCACCAGCAGAGGGGGGTACGAGCAGTACTTC,CATSRGGYEQYF
.,TRBJ2-1,TRBV4-3,TGCGCCAGCAGCCAAGACAGAACAGAGTACAATGAGCAGTTCTTC,CASSQDRTEYNEQFF
.,TRBJ1-1,TRBV5-1,TGCGCCAGCAGCGCCCTGGGACACTCTAACACTGAAGCTTTCTTT,CASSALGHSNTEAFF
TRBD1,TRBJ2-7,TRBV11-2,TGTGCCAGCAGCACCTACGGTGGGACAGGGGTCTACGAGCAGTACTTC,CASSTYGGTGVYEQYF
.,TRBJ1-2,TRBV27,TGTGCCAGCAGTAATGAGGGATACTATGGCTACACCTTC,CASSNEGYYGYTF
TRBD1,TRBJ2-7,TRBV5-1,TGCGCCAGCAGCTTGGCAGGACAGGGGTACGAGCAGTACTTC,CASSLAGQGYEQYF
.,TRBJ2-5,TRBV19,TGTGCCAGTAGTGTCCCAAATGGAGAGACCCAGTACTTC,CASSVPNGETQYF
TRBD1,TRBJ1-4,TRBV5-1,TGCGCCAGCAGCTCTGACAGGGGGAATGAAAAACTGTTTTTT,CASSSDRGNEKLFF